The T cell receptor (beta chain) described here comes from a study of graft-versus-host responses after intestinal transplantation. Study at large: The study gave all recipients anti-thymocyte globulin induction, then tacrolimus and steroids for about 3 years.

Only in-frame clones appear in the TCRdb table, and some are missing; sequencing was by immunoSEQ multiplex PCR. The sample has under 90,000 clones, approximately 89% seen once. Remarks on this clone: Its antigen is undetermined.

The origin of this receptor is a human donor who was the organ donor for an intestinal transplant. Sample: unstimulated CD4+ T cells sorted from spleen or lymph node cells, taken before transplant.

The CDR3 DNA is TGCAGTGAACAGTTGGGCTCTTTATTGGTAAGTGGAAACACCATATATTTT. Translating it yields CSEQLGSLLVSGNTIYF. The chain links TRBV29-1 to TRBJ1-3; D unresolved. The CDR3 covers 17 residues. Germline loops: CDR1 SQVTM, CDR2 ANQGSEA.